This T cell receptor (beta chain) was found in a study of blood T cell repertoires in COVID-19. The wider study: The cDNA or gDNA used as material had been derived from T cells, B-cell-depleted T cells, or PBMCs.

Germline V gene sequence: CDR1 SGHVS, CDR2 FQNEAQ. J lost 9 bases, V lost 0 bases, and 6 bases had no gene match. This CDR3 region has 15 residues. Libraries were prepared by immunoSEQ multiplex PCR; TCRdb keeps only in-frame clonotypes and omits some of them. Found here are approximately 250,000 clones, about 85% of them singletons; the top ten hold about 0.91%. The TCR comes from a man between 35 and 55 years old with acute or convalescent COVID-19. The genes are TRBV7-8 and TRBJ2-3, with 10 bases that match TRBD2. The sample taken for sequencing was peripheral blood. The CDR3 DNA is TGTGCCAGCAGCTTAGCGGAGCGGGGGGGCTGGACGCAGTATTTT. Translating it yields CASSLAERGGWTQYF.